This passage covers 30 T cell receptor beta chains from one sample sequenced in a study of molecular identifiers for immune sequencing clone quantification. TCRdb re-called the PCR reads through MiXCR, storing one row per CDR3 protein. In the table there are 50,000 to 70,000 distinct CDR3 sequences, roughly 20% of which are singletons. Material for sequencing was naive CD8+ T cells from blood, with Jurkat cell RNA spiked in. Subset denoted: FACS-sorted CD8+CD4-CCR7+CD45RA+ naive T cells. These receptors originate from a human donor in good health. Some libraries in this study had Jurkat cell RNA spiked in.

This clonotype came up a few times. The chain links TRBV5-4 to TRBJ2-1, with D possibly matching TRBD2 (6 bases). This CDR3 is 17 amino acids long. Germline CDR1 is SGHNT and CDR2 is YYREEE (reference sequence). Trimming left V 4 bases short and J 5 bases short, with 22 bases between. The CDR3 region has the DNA TGTGCCAGCAGCGACGGGGGTACTAGGGGCCCTAACAATGAGCAGTTCTTC. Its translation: CASSDGGTRGPNNEQFF.

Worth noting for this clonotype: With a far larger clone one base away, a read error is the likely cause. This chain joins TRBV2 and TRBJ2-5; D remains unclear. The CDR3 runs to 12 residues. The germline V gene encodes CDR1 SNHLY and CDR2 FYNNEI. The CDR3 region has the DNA TGTGCCAGCTCTGAAGGCCAAGAGACCCAGTGCTTC. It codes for CASSEGQETQCF.

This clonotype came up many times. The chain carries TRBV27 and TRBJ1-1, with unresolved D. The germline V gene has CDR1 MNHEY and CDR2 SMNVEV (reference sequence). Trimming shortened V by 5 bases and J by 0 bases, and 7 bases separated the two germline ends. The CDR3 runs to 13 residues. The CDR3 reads CASSVFLNTEAFF. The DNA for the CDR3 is TGTGCCAGCAGTGTGTTTCTGAACACTGAAGCTTTCTTT.

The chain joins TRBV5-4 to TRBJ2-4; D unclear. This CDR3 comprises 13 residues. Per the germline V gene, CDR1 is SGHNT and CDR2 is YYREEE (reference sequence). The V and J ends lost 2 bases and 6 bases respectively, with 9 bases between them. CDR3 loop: CASSFDGPNIQYF. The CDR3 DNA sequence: TGTGCCAGCAGCTTTGATGGACCAAACATTCAGTACTTC. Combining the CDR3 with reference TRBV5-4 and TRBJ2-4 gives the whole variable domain ETGVTQSPTHLIKTRGQQVTLRCSSQSGHNTVSWYQQALGQGPQFIFQYYREEENGRGNFPPRFSGLQFPNYSSELNVNALELDDSALYLCASSFDGPNIQYFGAGTRLSVL.

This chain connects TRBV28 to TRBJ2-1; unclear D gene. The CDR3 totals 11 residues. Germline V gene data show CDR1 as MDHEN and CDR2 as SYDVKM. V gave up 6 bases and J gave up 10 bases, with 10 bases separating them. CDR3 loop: CASSSVSEQFF. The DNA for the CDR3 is TGTGCCAGCAGCTCTGTGAGCGAGCAGTTCTTC.

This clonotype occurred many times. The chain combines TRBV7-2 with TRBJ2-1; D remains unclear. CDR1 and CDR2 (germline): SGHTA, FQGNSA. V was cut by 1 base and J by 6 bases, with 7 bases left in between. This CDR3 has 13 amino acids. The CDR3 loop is CASSLELVNEQFF. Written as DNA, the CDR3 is TGTGCCAGCAGCTTAGAACTGGTCAATGAGCAGTTCTTC.

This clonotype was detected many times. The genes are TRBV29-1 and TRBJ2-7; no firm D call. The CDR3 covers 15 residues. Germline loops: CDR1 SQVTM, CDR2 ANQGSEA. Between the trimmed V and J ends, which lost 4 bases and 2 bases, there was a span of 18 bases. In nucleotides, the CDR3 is TGCAGCGTTGTAACGGCCGGCGATGCAGCCTACGAGCAGTACTTC. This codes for CSVVTAGDAAYEQYF.

CDR3 sequence reads: CSARGHYSYEQYF. As DNA, the CDR3 is TGCAGTGCTAGGGGACACTACTCCTACGAGCAGTACTTC. J is TRBJ2-7 and V is TRBV20-1; TRBD1 might be the D (6 bases). Germline V gene data show CDR1 as DFQATT and CDR2 as SNEGSKA (reference sequence). The V and J ends lost 3 bases and 0 bases respectively, with 9 bases between them. CDR3 length equals 13 residues.

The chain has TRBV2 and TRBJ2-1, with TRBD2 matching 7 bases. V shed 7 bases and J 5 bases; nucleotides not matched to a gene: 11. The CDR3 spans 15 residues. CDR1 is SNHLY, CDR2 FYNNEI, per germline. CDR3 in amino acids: CASILKRDYHNEQFF. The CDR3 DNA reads TGTGCCAGCATCCTGAAACGGGACTATCACAATGAGCAGTTCTTC.

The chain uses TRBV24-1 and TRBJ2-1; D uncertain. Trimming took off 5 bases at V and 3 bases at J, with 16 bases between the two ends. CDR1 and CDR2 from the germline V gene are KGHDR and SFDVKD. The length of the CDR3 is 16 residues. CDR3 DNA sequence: TGTGCCACCAGTGCCCAGAGGCTAGACCGCTACAATGAGCAGTTCTTC. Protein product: CATSAQRLDRYNEQFF.

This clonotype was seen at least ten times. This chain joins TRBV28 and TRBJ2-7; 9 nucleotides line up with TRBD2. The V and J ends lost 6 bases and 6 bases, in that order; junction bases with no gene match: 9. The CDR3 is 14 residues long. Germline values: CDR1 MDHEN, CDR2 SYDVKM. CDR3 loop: CASSQGLASGEQYF. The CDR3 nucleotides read TGTGCCAGCAGCCAGGGACTAGCCTCGGGCGAGCAGTACTTC.

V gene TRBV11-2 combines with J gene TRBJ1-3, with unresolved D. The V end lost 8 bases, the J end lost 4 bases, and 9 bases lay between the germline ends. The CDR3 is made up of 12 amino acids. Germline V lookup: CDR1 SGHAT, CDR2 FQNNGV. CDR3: CASLPRGNTIYF. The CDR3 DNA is TGTGCCAGCCTCCCGCGGGGAAACACCATATATTTT.

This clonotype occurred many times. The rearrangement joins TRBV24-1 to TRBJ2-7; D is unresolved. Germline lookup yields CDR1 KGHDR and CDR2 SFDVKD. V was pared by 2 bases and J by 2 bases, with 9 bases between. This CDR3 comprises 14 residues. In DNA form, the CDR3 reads TGTGCCACCAGTGATTCCTGGACCCCCTACGAGCAGTACTTC. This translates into CATSDSWTPYEQYF.

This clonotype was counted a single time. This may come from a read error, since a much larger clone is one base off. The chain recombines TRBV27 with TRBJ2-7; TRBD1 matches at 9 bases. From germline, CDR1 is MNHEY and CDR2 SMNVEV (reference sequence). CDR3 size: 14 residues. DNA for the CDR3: TGTGCCAGCAGTTGGGGGACAGGGTACGACGAGCTGTACTTC. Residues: CASSWGTGYDELYF.

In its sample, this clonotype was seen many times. The CDR3, as DNA: TGTGCCAGCAGCTTAAGAGGCGGGGCAACCGAGCAGTTCTTC. Protein sequence: CASSLRGGATEQFF. V gene TRBV7-3 combines with J gene TRBJ2-1; possible D gene TRBD2, 6 bases. CDR1 is SGHTA, CDR2 FQGTGA, per germline. The V end was cut by 1 base, the J end by 10 bases, with 14 bases between. The CDR3 contains 14 residues.

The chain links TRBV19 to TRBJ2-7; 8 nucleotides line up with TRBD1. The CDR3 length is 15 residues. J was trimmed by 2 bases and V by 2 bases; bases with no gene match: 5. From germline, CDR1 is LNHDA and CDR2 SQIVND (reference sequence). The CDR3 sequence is CASSIFGGQAYEQYF. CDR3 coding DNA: TGTGCCAGTAGTATATTTGGGGGACAGGCCTACGAGCAGTACTTC.

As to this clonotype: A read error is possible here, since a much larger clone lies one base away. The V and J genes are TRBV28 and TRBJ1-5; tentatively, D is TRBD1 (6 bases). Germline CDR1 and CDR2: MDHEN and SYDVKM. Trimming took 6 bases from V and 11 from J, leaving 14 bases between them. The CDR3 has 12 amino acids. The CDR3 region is CASREDRRAQHF. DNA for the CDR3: TGTGCCAGCAGGGAAGACAGGCGAGCCCAGCATTTT. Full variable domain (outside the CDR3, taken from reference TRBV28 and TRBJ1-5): DVKVTQSSRYLVKRTGEKVFLECVQDMDHENMFWYRQDPGLGLRLIYFSYDVKMKEKGDIPEGYSVSREKKERFSLILESASTNQTSMYLCASREDRRAQHFGDGTRLSIL.

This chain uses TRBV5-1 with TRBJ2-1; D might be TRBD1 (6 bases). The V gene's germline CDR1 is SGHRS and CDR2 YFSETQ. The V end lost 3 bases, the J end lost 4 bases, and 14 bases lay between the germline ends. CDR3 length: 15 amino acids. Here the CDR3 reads CASSYTGIGYNEQFF. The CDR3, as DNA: TGCGCCAGCAGCTACACAGGGATAGGTTACAATGAGCAGTTCTTC.

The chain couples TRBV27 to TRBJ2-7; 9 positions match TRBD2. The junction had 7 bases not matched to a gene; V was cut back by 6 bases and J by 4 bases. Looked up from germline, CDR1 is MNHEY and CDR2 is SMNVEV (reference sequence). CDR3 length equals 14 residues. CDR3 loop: CASSLSSGIYEQYF. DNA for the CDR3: TGTGCCAGCAGCCTCTCTAGCGGGATATACGAGCAGTACTTC.

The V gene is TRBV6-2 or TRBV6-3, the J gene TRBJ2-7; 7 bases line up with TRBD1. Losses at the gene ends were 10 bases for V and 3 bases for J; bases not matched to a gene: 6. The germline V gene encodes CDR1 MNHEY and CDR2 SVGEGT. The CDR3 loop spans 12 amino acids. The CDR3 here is CATGTDIYEQYF. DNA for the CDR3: TGTGCCACCGGGACAGATATCTACGAGCAGTACTTC.

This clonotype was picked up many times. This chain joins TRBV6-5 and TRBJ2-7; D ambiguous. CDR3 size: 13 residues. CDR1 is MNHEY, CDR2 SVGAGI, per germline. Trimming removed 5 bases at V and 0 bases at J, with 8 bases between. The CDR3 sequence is CASSHRASYEQYF. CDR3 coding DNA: TGTGCCAGCAGTCACCGGGCCTCCTACGAGCAGTACTTC.

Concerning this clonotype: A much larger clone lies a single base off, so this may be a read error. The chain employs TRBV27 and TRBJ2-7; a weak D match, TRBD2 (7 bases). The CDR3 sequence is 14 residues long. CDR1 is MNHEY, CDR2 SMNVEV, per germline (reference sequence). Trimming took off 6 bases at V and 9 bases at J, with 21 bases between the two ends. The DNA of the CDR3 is TGTGCCAGCAGCTTACAGGGAGGGGTCCGCGGGCAGTACTTC. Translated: CASSLQGGVRGQYF.

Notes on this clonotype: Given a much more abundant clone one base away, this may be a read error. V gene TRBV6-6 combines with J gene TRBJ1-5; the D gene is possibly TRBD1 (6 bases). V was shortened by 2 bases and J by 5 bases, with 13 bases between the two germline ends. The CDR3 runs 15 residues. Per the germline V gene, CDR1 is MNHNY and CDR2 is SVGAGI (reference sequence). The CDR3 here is CASSYRKKGDQPQHF. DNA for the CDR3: TGTGCCAGCAGTTACAGAAAAAAGGGGGATCAGCCCCAGCATTTT.

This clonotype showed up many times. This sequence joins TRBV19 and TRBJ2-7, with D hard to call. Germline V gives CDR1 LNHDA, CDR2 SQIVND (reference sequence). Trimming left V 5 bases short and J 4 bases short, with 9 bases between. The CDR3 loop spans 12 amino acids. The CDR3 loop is CASSPQGYEQYF. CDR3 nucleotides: TGTGCCAGTAGTCCCCAAGGGTACGAGCAGTACTTC.

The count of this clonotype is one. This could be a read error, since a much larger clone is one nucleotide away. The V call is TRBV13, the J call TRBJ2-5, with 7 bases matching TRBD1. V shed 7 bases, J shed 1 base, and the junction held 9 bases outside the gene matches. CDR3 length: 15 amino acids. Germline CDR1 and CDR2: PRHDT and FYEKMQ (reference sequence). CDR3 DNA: TGTGCCAGCACCAACGGACAGGAAGGCCAAGAGACCCAGTACTTC. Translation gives CASTNGQEGQETQYF.

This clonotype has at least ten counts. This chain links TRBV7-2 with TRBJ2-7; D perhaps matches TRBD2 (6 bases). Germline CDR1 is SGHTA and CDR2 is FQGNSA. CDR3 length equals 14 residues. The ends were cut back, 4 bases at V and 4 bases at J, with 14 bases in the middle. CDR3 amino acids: CASSSPGLVYEQYF. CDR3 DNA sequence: TGTGCCAGCAGCTCACCGGGACTCGTATACGAGCAGTACTTC.

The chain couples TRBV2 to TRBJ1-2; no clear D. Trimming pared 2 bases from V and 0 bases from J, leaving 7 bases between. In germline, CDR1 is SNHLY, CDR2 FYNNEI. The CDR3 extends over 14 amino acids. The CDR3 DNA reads TGTGCCAGCAGTGAATCGCCCTCTAACTATGGCTACACCTTC. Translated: CASSESPSNYGYTF.

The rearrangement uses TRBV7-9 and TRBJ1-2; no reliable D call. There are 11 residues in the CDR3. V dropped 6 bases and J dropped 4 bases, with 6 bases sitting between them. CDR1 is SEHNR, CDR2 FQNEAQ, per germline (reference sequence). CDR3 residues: CASRDGYGYTF. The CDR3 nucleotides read TGTGCCAGCAGGGACGGCTATGGCTACACCTTC.

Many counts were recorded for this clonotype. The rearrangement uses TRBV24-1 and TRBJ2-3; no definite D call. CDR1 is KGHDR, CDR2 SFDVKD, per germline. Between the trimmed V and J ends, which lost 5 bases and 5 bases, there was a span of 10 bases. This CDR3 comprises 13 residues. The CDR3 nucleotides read TGTGCCACCAGTGCGATTTTCGGAGATACGCAGTATTTT. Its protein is CATSAIFGDTQYF.

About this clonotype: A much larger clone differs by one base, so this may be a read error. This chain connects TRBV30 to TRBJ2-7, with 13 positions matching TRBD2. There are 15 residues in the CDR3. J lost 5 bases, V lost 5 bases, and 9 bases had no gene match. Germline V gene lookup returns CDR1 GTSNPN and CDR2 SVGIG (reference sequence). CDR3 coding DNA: TGTGCCTGGGGTGAACTAGCGGGAGGGCCTAACGAGCAGTACTTC. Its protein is CAWGELAGGPNEQYF.